A single sample gave rise to the 21 T cell receptor beta chains below, sequenced in a study of CD8 T cells in Susac syndrome. It was with random hexamers that about 0.45 to 1 ug RNA was reverse transcribed. TCRdb independently ran MiXCR on the immunoSEQ multiplex PCR reads; one entry per CDR3 protein. The table has fewer than 250,000 distinct CDR3 sequences, around 93% seen once; the top ten hold approximately 0.1%. Material: CD4+ T cells from PBMCs. The source is a human donor in good health.

This chain connects TRBV7-6 to TRBJ2-5, with TRBD1 matching 7 bases. Germline V gene lookup returns CDR1 SGHVS and CDR2 FNYEAQ. With 6 bases clipped from V and 1 base from J, the junction kept 11 bases outside the gene matches. The CDR3 is 16 residues long. The CDR3 region is CASSFSGTAIQETQYF. CDR3 nucleotide sequence: TGTGCCAGCAGTTTCTCCGGGACAGCGATCCAAGAGACCCAGTACTTC.

V and J are TRBV20-1 and TRBJ2-2, with unresolved D. The CDR3 has 15 amino acids. The germline CDR1 and CDR2 sequences are DFQATT and SNEGSKA (reference sequence). Trimming removed 0 bases from V and 3 bases from J, with 11 bases in between. The CDR3 DNA reads as TGCAGTGCTAGAGATCTCTCAAGGCACACCGGGGAGCTGTTTTTT. It translates to CSARDLSRHTGELFF.

V and J are TRBV7-2 and TRBJ1-2; a possible D gene is TRBD1 (6 bases). V was clipped by 2 bases and J by 5 bases, with 18 bases between them. Germline V gives CDR1 SGHTA, CDR2 FQGNSA. The CDR3 has 16 residues. CDR3 nucleotides: TGTGCCAGCAGCTTATGGACGCAACAGGGAAAGTATGGCTACACCTTC. Its translation is CASSLWTQQGKYGYTF.

The chain joins TRBV4-1 to TRBJ2-7; D possibly corresponds to TRBD1 (6 bases). V was trimmed by 2 bases and J by 2 bases, leaving 13 bases between them. The CDR3 has 15 amino acids. In germline, CDR1 is MGHRA, CDR2 YSYEKL. The CDR3 loop is CASSQTQTGAYEQYF. The DNA of the CDR3 is TGCGCCAGCAGCCAAACCCAGACAGGAGCCTACGAGCAGTACTTC.

In DNA form, the CDR3 reads TGTGCCAGCAGTCAGGGGACTGGGGGTGAGACCCAGTACTTC. Protein sequence: CASSQGTGGETQYF. The rearrangement links TRBV7-2 to TRBJ2-5, with D possibly called TRBD1 or TRBD2 (6 bases each). In germline, CDR1 is SGHTA, CDR2 FQGNSA. This CDR3 has 14 amino acids. The V gene lost 6 bases and the J gene lost 5 bases, with 16 bases spanning the gap.

The chain uses TRBV7-2 and TRBJ1-5; no definite D call. CDR3 length equals 13 residues. Trimming removed 7 bases from V and 1 base from J, with 8 bases in between. The germline V gene has CDR1 SGHTA and CDR2 FQGNSA. CDR3 sequence: CASNEGSNQPQHF. The DNA for the CDR3 is TGTGCCAGCAACGAGGGAAGCAATCAGCCCCAGCATTTT.

This clonotype was seen a few times. The chain has TRBV7-3 and TRBJ2-6, with D possibly matching TRBD2 (5 bases). Germline loops: CDR1 SGHTA, CDR2 FQGTGA. This CDR3 spans 12 amino acids. In DNA form, the CDR3 reads TGTGCTTCGGGGTCTGGGGCCAACGTCCTGACTTTC. It specifies CASGSGANVLTF.

The rearrangement links TRBV29-1 to TRBJ1-2; D may be TRBD1 (6 bases). The V and J ends lost 7 bases and 4 bases respectively, with 16 bases between them. CDR3 length: 13 amino acids. From germline, CDR1 is SQVTM and CDR2 ANQGSEA. The CDR3 DNA follows: TGCAGCGCCCAGCAGCGGACAGTCTATGGCTACACCTTC. It specifies CSAQQRTVYGYTF.

The chain joins TRBV20-1 to TRBJ2-3; D tentatively reads TRBD1 or TRBD2 (5 bases each). V was cut by 1 base and J by 4 bases, with 6 bases left in between. Looked up from germline, CDR1 is DFQATT and CDR2 is SNEGSKA (reference sequence). The CDR3 extends over 12 amino acids. The CDR3 region is CSARAGPDTQYF. CDR3 sequence (DNA): TGCAGTGCTAGAGCGGGGCCAGATACGCAGTATTTT.

V is TRBV28 and J is TRBJ2-7, with a possible D match to TRBD2 (5 bases). Looked up from germline, CDR1 is MDHEN and CDR2 is SYDVKM. Trimming cost V 2 bases and J 6 bases, with 8 bases left between them. CDR3 length equals 12 residues. The CDR3 region has the DNA TGTGCCAGCAGTTTACCCCGGGGCGAGCAGTACGTC. Protein product: CASSLPRGEQYV.

In nucleotides, the CDR3 is TGTGCCAGCACCACTCCGCCTGGAAACACCATATATTTT. Translating it yields CASTTPPGNTIYF. The chain couples TRBV6-2 or TRBV6-3 to TRBJ1-3; D gene unclear. The ends were cut back, 7 bases at V and 2 bases at J, with 9 bases in the middle. The CDR3 loop spans 13 amino acids. In germline, CDR1 is MNHEY, CDR2 SVGEGT.

CDR3 nucleotides: TGTGCCAGCAGCTTAGCGGGCGGGGGGGCATATACGCAGTATTTT. It codes for CASSLAGGGAYTQYF. The V gene is TRBV7-2, the J gene TRBJ2-3, with 9 positions matching TRBD2. The CDR3 contains 15 residues. V was pared by 0 bases and J by 7 bases, with 5 bases of the junction left unmatched. Germline CDR1 and CDR2: SGHTA and FQGNSA.

The table lists this clonotype with a count of one. This chain connects TRBV15 to TRBJ1-2; TRBD1 is a possible D gene (6 bases). The V gene lost 5 bases and the J gene lost 5 bases, with 12 bases spanning the gap. The CDR3 spans 13 residues. CDR1 and CDR2 (germline): LNHNV, YYDKDF (reference sequence). The CDR3, as DNA: TGTGCCACCAGCTATACAGGGAGTTATGGCTACACCTTC. Its protein product is CATSYTGSYGYTF.

The gene calls are TRBV28 and TRBJ1-5; tentatively, D is TRBD1 (6 bases). The V and J ends lost 7 bases and 1 base respectively, with 17 bases between them. The CDR3 is 16 residues long. CDR1 and CDR2 from the germline V gene are MDHEN and SYDVKM. CDR3 residues: CASIPAGTTSNQPQHF. In nucleotides, the CDR3 is TGTGCCAGCATCCCTGCCGGGACAACCAGCAATCAGCCCCAGCATTTT.

V usage is TRBV29-1 and J usage is TRBJ1-1; unclear D gene. V was cut by 8 bases and J by 5 bases, with 18 bases left in between. This CDR3 spans 13 amino acids. Looked up from germline, CDR1 is SQVTM and CDR2 is ANQGSEA. Written as DNA, the CDR3 is TGCAGCTTCTATCGGACTGATCGGACTGAAGCTTTCTTT. It is translated as CSFYRTDRTEAFF.

This clonotype turned up a few times. V usage is TRBV20-1 and J usage is TRBJ2-2; no clear D. Deletions cut 0 bases from V and 6 bases from J, with 5 bases between. Germline loops: CDR1 DFQATT, CDR2 SNEGSKA (reference sequence). The CDR3 loop spans 12 amino acids. CDR3 amino acids: CSARDHSGELFF. The CDR3 DNA sequence: TGCAGTGCTAGAGATCATTCCGGGGAGCTGTTTTTT.

This clonotype was picked up a small number of times. The V call is TRBV6-2 or TRBV6-3, the J call TRBJ1-5, with D possibly being TRBD1 (6 bases). This CDR3 has 15 residues. The V and J ends lost 1 base and 7 bases respectively, with 14 bases between them. Per the germline V gene, CDR1 is MNHEY and CDR2 is SVGEGT. CDR3: CASSYLLRGGQPQHF. CDR3 sequence (DNA): TGTGCCAGCAGTTACTTGTTGAGGGGGGGACAGCCCCAGCATTTT.

J is TRBJ2-7 and V is TRBV20-1; 10 bases map to TRBD1. Trimming cost V 5 bases and J 6 bases; bases outside gene matches: 4. In germline, CDR1 is DFQATT, CDR2 SNEGSKA (reference sequence). There are 12 residues in the CDR3. The chain's CDR3 is CSARWTGGEQYF. The DNA of the CDR3 is TGCAGTGCTCGTTGGACAGGGGGCGAGCAGTACTTC.

The chain recombines TRBV19 with TRBJ1-5, with 9 bases matching TRBD1. Germline V gene sequence: CDR1 LNHDA, CDR2 SQIVND (reference sequence). V lost 10 bases and J lost 6; bases outside the gene matches: 7. This CDR3 region has 13 residues. In DNA form, the CDR3 reads TGTGCCATCAGTGAGACAGGGGGTCAGCCCCAGCATTTT. It specifies CAISETGGQPQHF.

This chain joins TRBV7-6 and TRBJ2-1, with D hard to call. V was clipped by 1 base and J by 4 bases, with 11 bases between them. The CDR3 runs 15 residues. Germline V gene lookup returns CDR1 SGHVS and CDR2 FNYEAQ. The CDR3 loop is CASSLVAELYNEQFF. CDR3 sequence (DNA): TGTGCCAGCAGCTTAGTGGCAGAATTGTACAATGAGCAGTTCTTC.

J is TRBJ1-2 and V is TRBV12-3 or TRBV12-4; perhaps TRBD1 as D (5 bases). The V end was cut by 6 bases, the J end by 4 bases, with 15 bases between. This CDR3 comprises 14 residues. CDR3 sequence (DNA): TGTGCCAGCAGGGCAGCCCAGGGCCCCTATGGCTACACCTTC. Translated, it gives CASRAAQGPYGYTF.